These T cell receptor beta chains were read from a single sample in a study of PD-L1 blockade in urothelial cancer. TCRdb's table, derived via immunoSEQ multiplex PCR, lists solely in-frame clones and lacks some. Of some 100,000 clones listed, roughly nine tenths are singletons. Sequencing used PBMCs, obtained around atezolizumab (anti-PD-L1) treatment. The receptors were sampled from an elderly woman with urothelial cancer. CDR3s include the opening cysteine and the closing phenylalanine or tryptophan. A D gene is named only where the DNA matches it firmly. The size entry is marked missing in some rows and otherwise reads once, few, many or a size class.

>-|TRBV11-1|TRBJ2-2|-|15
TGTGCCAGCAGCCGATACGCCCTAAGCACCGGGGAGCTGTTTTTT
CASSRYALSTGELFF
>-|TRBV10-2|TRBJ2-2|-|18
TGCGCCAGCAGGGACATTTTCGCTATGGCAGAGAACACCGGGGAGCTGTTTTTT
CASRDIFAMAENTGELFF
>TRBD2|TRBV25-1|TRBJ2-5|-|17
TGTGCCAGCAGTATTTGGGACTTCGAGCGGGAGGCTGAGACCCAGTACTTC
CASSIWDFEREAETQYF
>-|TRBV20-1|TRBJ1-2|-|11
TGCAGTGCTCGGACCCAGGGAGGCTACACCTTC
CSARTQGGYTF
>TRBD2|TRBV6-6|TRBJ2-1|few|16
TGTGCCAGCAACCCGGGACTAGCGGGAGGCTACAATGAGCAGTTCTTC
CASNPGLAGGYNEQFF
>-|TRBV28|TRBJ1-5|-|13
TGTGCCAGCAGTTTAGGGGGGTGGCAGCCCCAGCATTTT
CASSLGGWQPQHF
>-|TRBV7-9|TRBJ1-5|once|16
TGTGCCAGCAGCTTCGAACAGGGTGGCAACAATCAGCCCCAGCATTTT
CASSFEQGGNNQPQHF
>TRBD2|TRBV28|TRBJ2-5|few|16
TGTGCCAGCTCCCTTCCTAGCGGGGCCCTTCAAGAGACCCAGTACTTC
CASSLPSGALQETQYF
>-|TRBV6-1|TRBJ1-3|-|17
TGTGCCAGCAGTGAGAAGGCCCAGCGGCCGTCTGGAAACACCATATATTTT
CASSEKAQRPSGNTIYF
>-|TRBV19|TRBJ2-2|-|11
TGTGCCAGTGAGAGGGTCGGGGAGCTGTTTTTT
CASERVGELFF
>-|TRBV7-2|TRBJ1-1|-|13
TGTGCCAGCACCACCAGGGCGAACACTGAAGCTTTCTTT
CASTTRANTEAFF
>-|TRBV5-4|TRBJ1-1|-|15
TGTGCCAGCAGCTTGGGAGGGAAAACGAACACTGAAGCTTTCTTT
CASSLGGKTNTEAFF
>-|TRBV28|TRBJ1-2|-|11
TGTGCCAGCAGTTCCCGTTTGGGCTACACCTTC
CASSSRLGYTF
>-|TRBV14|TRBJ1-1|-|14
TGTGCCAGCAGCCAAGCCAGGGGATACACTGAAGCTTTCTTT
CASSQARGYTEAFF
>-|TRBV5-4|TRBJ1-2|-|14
TGTGCCAGCAGCCTGGGCGGGGAAAACTATGGCTACACCTTC
CASSLGGENYGYTF
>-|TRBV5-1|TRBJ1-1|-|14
TGCGCCAGCAGCTCGGAACAGAGGAACACTGAAGCTTTCTTT
CASSSEQRNTEAFF
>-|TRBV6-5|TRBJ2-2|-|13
TGTGCCAGCAGTTACGAGGGTATCGGGGAGCTGTTTTTT
CASSYEGIGELFF
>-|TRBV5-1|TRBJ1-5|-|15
TGCGCCAGCTCACCGGAAGGCGGGCCCAATCAGCCCCAGCATTTT
CASSPEGGPNQPQHF
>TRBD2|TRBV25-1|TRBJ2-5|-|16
TGTGCCAGCAGTGATGGCGGGAGGAGATCAGGGGAGACCCAGTACTTC
CASSDGGRRSGETQYF
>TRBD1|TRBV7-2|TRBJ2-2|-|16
TGTGCCAGCAGTCCCACAGGGGCATCGAACACCGGGGAGCTGTTTTTT
CASSPTGASNTGELFF
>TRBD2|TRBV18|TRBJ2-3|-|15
TGTGCCAGCTCACCCTCTAGCGGGAGGGCAGATACGCAGTATTTT
CASSPSSGRADTQYF
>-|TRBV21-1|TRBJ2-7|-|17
TGTGCCAGCAGCAAAGATACAGTGGGACAGAGCTCCTACGAGCAGTACTTC
CASSKDTVGQSSYEQYF
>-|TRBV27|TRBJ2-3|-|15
TGTGCCAGCAAAAGGGAGTTCGAAAGCACAGATACGCAGTATTTT
CASKREFESTDTQYF
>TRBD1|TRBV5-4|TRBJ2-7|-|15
TGTGCCAGCAGCCCCGGGACAGAAACCCTCTACGAGCAGTACTTC
CASSPGTETLYEQYF
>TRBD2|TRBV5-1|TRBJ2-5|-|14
TGCGCCAGCAGCCCAGCGGGAGGGAGGGAGACCCAGTACTTC
CASSPAGGRETQYF
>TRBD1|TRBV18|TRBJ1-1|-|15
TGTGCCGCCTCCCGGGACAGGGTTGAGATCACTGAAGCTTTCTTT
CAASRDRVEITEAFF
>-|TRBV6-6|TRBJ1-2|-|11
TGTGCCAGCAGTACTTATGATGGCTACACCTTC
CASSTYDGYTF
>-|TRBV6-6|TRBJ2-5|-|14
TGTGCCAGCAGTTACTCCAGGGTTAGGGGGACCCAGTACTTC
CASSYSRVRGTQYF
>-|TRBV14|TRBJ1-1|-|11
TGTGCCAGCAGCCCGGGCACTGAAGCTTTCTTT
CASSPGTEAFF
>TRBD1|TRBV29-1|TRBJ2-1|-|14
TGCAGCGTGCCGGGACAGGGGGTAAGCAATGAGCAGTTCTTC
CSVPGQGVSNEQFF
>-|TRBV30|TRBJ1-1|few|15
TGTGCCTGGATGAACCTCGGGAAATGGGACACTGAAGCTTTCTTT
CAWMNLGKWDTEAFF
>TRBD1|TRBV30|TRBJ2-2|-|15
TGTGCCTGGAGTATACCGGGACAGGGAATAGGGGAGCTGTTTTTT
CAWSIPGQGIGELFF
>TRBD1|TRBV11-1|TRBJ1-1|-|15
TGTGCCAGCAGCGCACGACAGGGGATGAACACTGAAGCTTTCTTT
CASSARQGMNTEAFF
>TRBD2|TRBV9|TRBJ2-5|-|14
TGTGCCAGCAGCGTAGACTCTAGCGGGGGGTCCCAGTACTTC
CASSVDSSGGSQYF
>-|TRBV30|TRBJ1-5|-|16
TGTGCCTGGAGTGTGCCTACCCACTATAGCAATCAGCCCCAGCATTTT
CAWSVPTHYSNQPQHF